This TCR beta chain appears in the sequencing data of a study of cytomegalovirus exposure and HLA in healthy donors. Vbeta (60) and Jbeta (13) primers were used in the PCR. The repertoire was sequenced with immunoSEQ multiplex PCR; TCRdb's copy has only in-frame clones and lacks some. This sample carries fewer than 150,000 clones, roughly 78% of them seen once, and the ten largest clones take about 4.3%. Per germline, CDR1 MGHRA and CDR2 YSYEKL. The CDR3 length is 16 residues. V lost 4 bases to trimming and J lost 5 bases; unmatched junction nucleotides: 3. There are a few counts of this clone. Its target is unknown. Findings and caveats of the study: Previously analyzed data showed that most TCR beta V segments were productive at a frequency of about 90% or about 30%. Associated with cytomegalovirus, according to the listing, were 150 to 200 TCR beta chains. Another analysis was done later, and it associated 16,951 TCR beta sequences with HLA alleles at 0.05 false discovery rate.

The sequencing sample was made of PBMCs. This TCR derives from a man aged 25-45 years in good health. V usage is TRBV4-1 and J usage is TRBJ2-1; TRBD2 agrees at 15 bases. The CDR3 loop is CASSPGTSGRNNEQFF. CDR3 sequence (DNA): TGCGCCAGCAGCCCCGGGACTAGCGGGAGGAACAATGAGCAGTTCTTC.